This TCR beta chain comes out of a study of chemoradiotherapy in HPV16-positive cancers. About the study: Candidate HPV-specific clones and shared TCR motifs came from a couple of HPV16-positive patients. Broader study findings: Non-HPV-specific T cells did not expand in tumors during treatment, whereas candidate HPV-specific clones and E7-related motifs did. Functional assays defining HPV-specific T cells used only a couple of HPV16-positive patients.

Per the germline V gene, CDR1 is LNHDA and CDR2 is SQIVND (reference sequence). Between the trimmed V and J ends, which lost 3 bases and 4 bases, there was a span of 16 bases. The CDR3 consists of 16 residues. As concerns this clone: Antigen specificity is unknown.

Over chemoradiotherapy, repertoires were sampled more than once. Assay used: immunoSEQ multiplex PCR; TCRdb lists only in-frame clones, some missing. The table has some 930 clones, 70% to 85% seen once. This TCR derives from a human donor with HPV-associated anogenital cancer. The chain uses TRBV19 and TRBJ2-1; a possible D gene is TRBD2 (7 bases). The specimen was tumor tissue, collected from a patient who underwent chemoradiotherapy. The CDR3 protein is CASSILAGAIYNEQFF. In nucleotides, the CDR3 is TGTGCCAGTAGTATTTTGGCGGGGGCGATATACAATGAGCAGTTCTTC.